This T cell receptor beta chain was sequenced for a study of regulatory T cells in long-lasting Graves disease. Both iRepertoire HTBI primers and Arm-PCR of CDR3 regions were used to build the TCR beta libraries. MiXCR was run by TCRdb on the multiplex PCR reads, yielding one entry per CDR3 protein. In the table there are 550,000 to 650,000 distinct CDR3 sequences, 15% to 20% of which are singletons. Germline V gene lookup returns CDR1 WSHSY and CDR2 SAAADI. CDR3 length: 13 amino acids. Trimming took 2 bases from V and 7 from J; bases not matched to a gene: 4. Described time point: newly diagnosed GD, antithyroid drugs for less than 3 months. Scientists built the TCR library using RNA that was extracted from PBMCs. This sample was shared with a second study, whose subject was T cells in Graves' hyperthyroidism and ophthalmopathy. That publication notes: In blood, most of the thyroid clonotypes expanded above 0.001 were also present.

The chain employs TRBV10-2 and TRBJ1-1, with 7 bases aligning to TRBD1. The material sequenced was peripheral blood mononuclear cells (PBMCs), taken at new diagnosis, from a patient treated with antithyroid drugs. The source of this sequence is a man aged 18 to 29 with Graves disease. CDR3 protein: CASSERWDSEAFF. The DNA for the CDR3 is TGCGCCAGCAGTGAGAGGTGGGACAGTGAAGCTTTCTTT.